These 27 T cell receptor beta chains were all obtained from the same sample, sequenced in a study of shared clonotypes between healthy human individuals. Some clones are missing from TCRdb's copy, which holds only in-frame ones; the method was immunoSEQ multiplex PCR. The table has over 400,000 clones, around 96% seen once. Sequenced input: naive CD4+ T cells sorted from blood. Noted subset: CD45RA+ positively selected. The receptors were gathered from a woman in her 30s in good health.

Comments on this clone: Other DNA sequences in this specimen translate into the identical CDR3. The chain is built from TRBV19 and TRBJ2-7; TRBD2 agrees at 11 bases. The CDR3 loop spans 15 amino acids. CDR1 and CDR2 (germline): LNHDA, SQIVND (reference sequence). The trim removed 5 bases at V and 10 bases at J, leaving 13 bases unmatched. The CDR3 coding sequence is TGTGCCAGTAGTGCCCTGACTAGCGGGATCGGCGAACAGTACTTC. Translated, it gives CASSALTSGIGEQYF.

The chain uses TRBV14 and TRBJ1-1, with D possibly matching TRBD1 (5 bases). Germline V gene sequence: CDR1 SGHDN, CDR2 FVKESK. Trimming shortened V by 1 base and J by 5 bases, and 8 bases separated the two germline ends. The CDR3 is 13 amino acids. CDR3 nucleotides: TGTGCCAGCAGCCAAGTGGAGGGGACTGAAGCTTTCTTT. Amino acid sequence: CASSQVEGTEAFF.

The sample holds one count of this clone. The J gene is TRBJ1-1, the V gene TRBV30; D is perhaps TRBD1 (5 bases). Looked up from germline, CDR1 is GTSNPN and CDR2 is SVGIG (reference sequence). Between the trimmed V and J ends, which lost 5 bases and 2 bases, there was a span of 12 bases. There are 13 residues in the CDR3. CDR3 bases: TGTGCCTGGGCCCAGGGTTTCAACACTGAAGCTTTCTTT. Residues: CAWAQGFNTEAFF. Full variable domain (outside the CDR3, taken from reference TRBV30 and TRBJ1-1): SQTIHQWPATLVQPVGSPLSLECTVEGTSNPNLYWYRQAAGRGLQLLFYSVGIGQISSEVPQNLSASRPQDRQFILSSKKLLLSDSGFYLCAWAQGFNTEAFFGQGTRLTVV.

V usage is TRBV28 and J usage is TRBJ1-3; D is possibly TRBD1 (5 bases). With 6 bases removed from V and 0 bases from J, the gap between germline ends came to 9 bases. The CDR3 length is 14 residues. The germline V gene encodes CDR1 MDHEN and CDR2 SYDVKM. CDR3 nucleotide sequence: TGTGCCAGCAGCGAAGGGGTCTCTGGAAACACCATATATTTT. This sequence encodes CASSEGVSGNTIYF.

This clone was observed a single time. The chain combines TRBV6-5 with TRBJ1-1, with D perhaps matching TRBD1 (5 bases). The CDR3 totals 15 residues. V lost 2 bases and J 5 bases, leaving 15 bases between the germline ends. CDR1 MNHEY and CDR2 SVGAGI come from the germline V gene. In DNA, the CDR3 is TGTGCCAGCAGTTACAGCTCAGGGTGGGGAACTGAAGCTTTCTTT. Its protein product is CASSYSSGWGTEAFF.

The V call is TRBV7-6, the J call TRBJ2-6; D gene unclear. CDR1 is SGHVS and CDR2 is FNYEAQ in the germline V gene. The CDR3 extends over 15 amino acids. V was clipped by 1 base and J by 0 bases, with 4 bases between them. This CDR3 is CASSLGGSGANVLTF. CDR3 coding DNA: TGTGCCAGCAGCTTAGGCGGCTCTGGGGCCAACGTCCTGACTTTC.

V and J are TRBV6-6 and TRBJ2-1; 9 bases align to TRBD2. The ends lost 0 bases at V and 8 bases at J; junction bases unmatched: 8. CDR1 and CDR2 from the germline V gene are MNHNY and SVGAGI (reference sequence). The length of the CDR3 is 16 residues. CDR3 sequence (DNA): TGTGCCAGCAGTTACTCGAGTGCGGGAGGGCCCCATGAGCAGTTCTTC. This encodes CASSYSSAGGPHEQFF.

The rearrangement links TRBV28 to TRBJ2-7; possibly TRBD2 for D (6 bases). CDR1 and CDR2 (germline): MDHEN, SYDVKM. V was trimmed by 4 bases and J by 0 bases, leaving 16 bases between them. This CDR3 has 16 amino acids. The CDR3 protein is CASSSGTLATSYEQYF. In nucleotides, the CDR3 is TGTGCCAGCAGTTCGGGGACTCTCGCCACCTCCTACGAGCAGTACTTC.

This rearrangement joins TRBV2 to TRBJ1-5; 8 bases line up with TRBD1. The length of the CDR3 is 15 residues. In germline, CDR1 is SNHLY, CDR2 FYNNEI. The V segment lost 3 bases and the J segment 6 bases; nucleotides outside the gene matches: 7. The CDR3 loop is CASSDVTGGLQPQHF. The CDR3 DNA reads as TGTGCCAGCAGTGATGTAACAGGGGGGCTTCAGCCCCAGCATTTT.

The chain combines TRBV28 with TRBJ2-7; D unresolved. The CDR3 totals 12 residues. Germline lookup yields CDR1 MDHEN and CDR2 SYDVKM. With 3 bases removed from V and 7 bases from J, the gap between germline ends came to 10 bases. The CDR3 coding sequence is TGTGCCAGCAGTTTGGGGTTCGGGGAGCAGTACTTC. It is translated as CASSLGFGEQYF.

This chain links TRBV5-1 with TRBJ2-2; TRBD2 aligns across 12 bases. Germline values: CDR1 SGHRS, CDR2 YFSETQ. The trim removed 2 bases at V and 0 bases at J, leaving 8 bases unmatched. CDR3 length equals 19 residues. The CDR3 is CASSFTPWTSGANTGELFF. The CDR3 nucleotides are TGCGCCAGCAGCTTCACACCCTGGACTAGCGGGGCGAACACCGGGGAGCTGTTTTTT.

The chain has TRBV5-1 and TRBJ2-7; D gene ambiguous. Germline V CDR1 and CDR2: SGHRS, YFSETQ. Trimming cost V 4 bases and J 3 bases, with 11 bases left between them. The CDR3 length is 13 residues. The CDR3 spells CASSGPARYEQYF. The CDR3 DNA is TGCGCCAGCAGCGGGCCCGCTCGCTACGAGCAGTACTTC.

V usage is TRBV4-1 and J usage is TRBJ1-2; D unclear. Germline V gene data show CDR1 as MGHRA and CDR2 as YSYEKL. The V end lost 3 bases, the J end lost 0 bases, and 14 bases lay between the germline ends. The CDR3 consists of 16 residues. The CDR3 loop reads CASSHRQGSTNYGYTF. The DNA for the CDR3 is TGCGCCAGCAGCCACAGACAAGGATCCACTAACTATGGCTACACCTTC.

In this sample, this clone turned up once. Other DNA sequences from this sample encode an identical CDR3 as well. The rearrangement joins TRBV7-9 to TRBJ2-5; no reliable D call. Germline CDR1 is SEHNR and CDR2 is FQNEAQ (reference sequence). The CDR3 contains 13 residues. Trimming shortened V by 1 base and J by 0 bases, and 3 bases separated the two germline ends. CDR3 sequence reads: CASSLGYQETQYF. In DNA, the CDR3 is TGTGCCAGCAGCTTAGGCTACCAAGAGACCCAGTACTTC.

The chain has TRBV21-1 and TRBJ2-7; TRBD2 is taken as the D call from the table, unchecked against the DNA. TRBV21-1 counts as a pseudogene. The CDR3 runs 14 residues. CDR3 sequence (DNA): TGTGCCAGCAGATCGGTAAGAATCCCCTACGAGCAGTACTTC. Translating gives CASRSVRIPYEQYF.

The V call is TRBV7-2, the J call TRBJ2-5, with D tentatively TRBD1 or TRBD2 (5 bases each). Gene TRBJ2-7 matches the end of the DNA better, so the J call may be wrong. Germline V gives CDR1 SGHTA, CDR2 FQGNSA. The CDR3 spans 15 residues. This CDR3 is CASSSSGTAVYEQYF. In nucleotides, the CDR3 is TGTGCCAGCAGCTCATCCGGGACCGCGGTCTACGAGCAGTACTTC.

CDR3 bases: TGTGCCAGCAGCATACTCCCGGGACTAGCGGGAGTGGAGCAGTTCTTC. Its protein product is CASSILPGLAGVEQFF. J is TRBJ2-1 and V is TRBV13, with 14 bases lining up with TRBD2. V trimming: 5 bases; J trimming: 10 bases; junction bases outside the gene matches: 10. The germline CDR1 and CDR2 sequences are PRHDT and FYEKMQ (reference sequence). The CDR3 has 16 amino acids.

The chain couples TRBV29-1 to TRBJ2-2; D is unresolved. CDR1 and CDR2 from the germline V gene are SQVTM and ANQGSEA. The CDR3 extends over 12 amino acids. Trimming left V 4 bases short and J 6 bases short, with 9 bases between. The DNA of the CDR3 is TGCAGCGTTGGGGTGGATCCCGGGGAGCTGTTTTTT. It encodes CSVGVDPGELFF.

The rearrangement uses TRBV7-6 and TRBJ1-4; 8 nucleotides match TRBD1. Per germline, CDR1 SGHVS and CDR2 FNYEAQ. CDR3 length equals 14 residues. After removal of 1 base from V and 10 bases from J, the junction contained 5 bases not matched to a gene. The CDR3 sequence: CASSLGQGAGKLFF. In DNA form, the CDR3 reads TGTGCCAGCAGCTTAGGTCAGGGGGCTGGAAAACTGTTTTTT. The whole variable domain, remainder taken from reference TRBV7-6 and TRBJ1-4, is GAGVSQSPRYKVTKRGQDVALRCDPISGHVSLYWYRQALGQGPEFLTYFNYEAQQDKSGLPNDRFSAERPEGSISTLTIQRTEQRDSAMYRCASSLGQGAGKLFFGSGTQLSVL.

The chain recombines TRBV18 with TRBJ1-3; D is unresolved. The CDR3 contains 14 residues. Germline V gene lookup returns CDR1 KGHSH and CDR2 LQKENI. V shed 6 bases and J shed 2 bases, with 11 bases lying between them. The CDR3 region has the DNA TGTGCCAGCTCTCGCAGCACGACTGGAAACACCATATATTTT. The encoded protein is CASSRSTTGNTIYF. The full variable domain, rest sourced from reference TRBV18 and TRBJ1-3, is NAGVMQNPRHLVRRRGQEARLRCSPMKGHSHVYWYRQLPEEGLKFMVYLQKENIIDESGMPKERFSAEFPKEGPSILRIQQVVRGDSAAYFCASSRSTTGNTIYFGEGSWLTVV.

The CDR3 DNA is TGTGCCAAACCGGGACAGGGGTCTAGCAAGAGGGAGCTGTTTTTT. Translated, it gives CAKPGQGSSKRELFF. The J gene is TRBJ2-2, the V gene TRBV28; 10 nucleotides match TRBD1. CDR1 MDHEN and CDR2 SYDVKM come from the germline V gene. This CDR3 has 15 amino acids. With V trimmed by 10 bases and J by 9 bases, 14 bases remained unmatched.

Points on this clone: The sample contains more than one DNA sequence encoding this CDR3. The chain joins TRBV15 to TRBJ2-7; D not certain. CDR1 and CDR2 (germline): LNHNV, YYDKDF (reference sequence). The CDR3 is 11 amino acids. V lost 1 base to trimming and J lost 4 bases, with 2 bases between them. CDR3 coding DNA: TGTGCCACCAGCAGAGGTTACGAGCAGTACTTC. Its translation is CATSRGYEQYF.

The chain recombines TRBV9 with TRBJ1-1; D unresolved. V was clipped by 0 bases and J by 5 bases, with 11 bases between them. Germline-derived CDR1 and CDR2 are SGDLS and YYNGEE. This CDR3 spans 14 amino acids. The CDR3, as DNA: TGTGCCAGCAGCGTAGACAGTAGAGGTACTGAAGCTTTCTTT. Encoded protein: CASSVDSRGTEAFF.

The chain recombines TRBV4-1 with TRBJ2-2; tentative D call: TRBD2 (5 bases). V lost 5 bases and J lost 1, with 14 bases in between. Germline V gene data show CDR1 as MGHRA and CDR2 as YSYEKL. This CDR3 comprises 16 residues. As DNA, the CDR3 is TGCGCCAGCAGCAATCCCCTGCGGGTGAACACCGGGGAGCTGTTTTTT. This translates into CASSNPLRVNTGELFF.

The chain combines TRBV5-1 with TRBJ2-2; D not resolved. The germline CDR1 and CDR2 sequences are SGHRS and YFSETQ. V lost 0 bases to trimming and J lost 5 bases, with 5 bases between them. The length of the CDR3 is 13 residues. CDR3 sequence (DNA): TGCGCCAGCAGCTTGGGGAAAACCGGGGAGCTGTTTTTT. Its translation: CASSLGKTGELFF.

This sequence joins TRBV6-5 and TRBJ2-1; 7 bases agree with TRBD1. This CDR3 has 14 residues. With 6 bases clipped from V and 8 bases from J, the junction kept 10 bases outside the gene matches. Germline CDR1 and CDR2: MNHEY and SVGAGI. The CDR3 DNA sequence: TGTGCCAGCAGACTTGGGATCCAGGGGGATGAGCAGTTCTTC. Amino acids: CASRLGIQGDEQFF.

J is TRBJ1-1 and V is TRBV18; TRBD1 agrees at 12 bases. J was trimmed by 10 bases and V by 3 bases; bases with no gene match: 9. Germline V gene lookup returns CDR1 KGHSH and CDR2 LQKENI. The CDR3 is 15 amino acids. The DNA of the CDR3 is TGTGCCAGCTCACCTCCGGGACAGGGGGCATTAGGAGCTTTCTTT. Translation gives CASSPPGQGALGAFF. Filled out from reference TRBV18 and TRBJ1-1, the complete variable domain reads NAGVMQNPRHLVRRRGQEARLRCSPMKGHSHVYWYRQLPEEGLKFMVYLQKENIIDESGMPKERFSAEFPKEGPSILRIQQVVRGDSAAYFCASSPPGQGALGAFFGQGTRLTVV.